Each of the 31 T cell receptor beta chains below was sequenced from the same sample in a study of blood T cell repertoires in COVID-19. Here immunoSEQ multiplex PCR was the method, and the copy in TCRdb shows in-frame clones only, minus some. The sample holds over 200,000 clones, approximately 89% seen once. Sequenced sample: peripheral blood. These TCRs come from a middle-aged woman with acute or convalescent COVID-19.

The DNA of the CDR3 is TGCGCCAGCAGCTTACCGGCACAGGGGACAGATACGCAGTATTTT. Translating gives CASSLPAQGTDTQYF. The chain has TRBV5-1 and TRBJ2-3, with 7 bases that match TRBD1. The ends lost 2 bases at V and 3 bases at J; junction bases unmatched: 6. The CDR3 spans 15 residues. Germline loops: CDR1 SGHRS, CDR2 YFSETQ. Variable domain in full (rest from reference TRBV5-1 and TRBJ2-3): KAGVTQTPRYLIKTRGQQVTLSCSPISGHRSVSWYQQTPGQGLQFLFEYFSETQRNKGNFPGRFSGRQFSNSRSEMNVSTLELGDSALYLCASSLPAQGTDTQYFGPGTRLTVL.

The chain recombines TRBV6-5 with TRBJ1-2; D may be TRBD1 (5 bases). V lost 6 bases, J lost 5 bases, and 7 bases lay in between. CDR3 length: 11 residues. CDR1 and CDR2 from the germline V gene are MNHEY and SVGAGI. DNA for the CDR3: TGTGCCAGCAGGGCAGGGTATGGCTACACCTTC. Its protein is CASRAGYGYTF.

J is TRBJ2-5 and V is TRBV19; TRBD1 matches 7 bases. The CDR3 has 14 residues. The germline CDR1 and CDR2 sequences are LNHDA and SQIVND (reference sequence). V lost 4 bases, J lost 5 bases, and 7 bases stayed unmatched. The CDR3 is CASSRSGGKETQYF. The CDR3 DNA reads as TGTGCCAGTAGTAGATCAGGGGGAAAGGAGACCCAGTACTTC.

V gene TRBV6-1 combines with J gene TRBJ1-5; D possibly corresponds to TRBD1 (5 bases). The V end was cut by 3 bases, the J end by 1 base, with 10 bases between. There are 15 residues in the CDR3. Germline V gene sequence: CDR1 MNHNS, CDR2 SASEGT. The CDR3 sequence: CASSDRVGSNQPQHF. Here the CDR3 DNA reads TGTGCCAGCAGTGACAGGGTAGGAAGCAATCAGCCCCAGCATTTT.

The chain recombines TRBV19 with TRBJ1-5; 8 nucleotides agree with TRBD1. The V gene end was trimmed by 5 bases and the J gene end by 2 bases; junction bases not matched to a gene: 5. CDR1 and CDR2 from the germline V gene are LNHDA and SQIVND (reference sequence). The CDR3 length is 15 residues. Here the CDR3 reads CASSQMDRGNQPQHF. The CDR3, as DNA: TGTGCCAGTAGTCAAATGGACAGGGGCAATCAGCCCCAGCATTTT.

The sample holds one count of this clone. The chain uses TRBV6-6 and TRBJ1-1; D ambiguous. The CDR3 loop spans 14 amino acids. CDR1 MNHNY and CDR2 SVGAGI come from the germline V gene (reference sequence). Between the trimmed V and J ends, which lost 3 bases and 0 bases, there was a span of 8 bases. CDR3 loop: CASSYVTLNTEAFF. The CDR3 bases are TGTGCCAGCAGTTATGTGACACTGAACACTGAAGCTTTCTTT.

The rearrangement joins TRBV4-1 to TRBJ2-1; 8 positions match TRBD1. This CDR3 has 17 amino acids. The V segment lost 1 base and the J segment 4 bases; nucleotides outside the gene matches: 9. CDR1 and CDR2 (germline): MGHRA, YSYEKL. The CDR3 here is CASSQVLGTGVYNEQFF. In DNA form, the CDR3 reads TGCGCCAGCAGCCAAGTTCTAGGGACAGGAGTTTACAATGAGCAGTTCTTC.

This sequence joins TRBV6-5 and TRBJ2-5; TRBD2 matches 9 bases. Germline assignment: CDR1 MNHEY and CDR2 SVGAGI. This CDR3 contains 14 residues. J gave up 4 bases and V 10 bases, and 10 bases lay outside the gene matches. As DNA, the CDR3 is TGTGCCACCGATCCGGGACTAGCTTTAGAGACCCAGTACTTC. Amino acids: CATDPGLALETQYF.

The chain has TRBV16 and TRBJ2-2; 9 bases are shared with TRBD1. Germline trimming cut 6 bases from V and 2 bases from J; bases unmatched to any gene: 4. The CDR3 length is 15 residues. Germline CDR1 KGHSY, CDR2 FQNENV. The DNA of the CDR3 is TGTGCCAGCAGAGGGGACAGGGAAAACACCGGGGAGCTGTTTTTT. This codes for CASRGDRENTGELFF.

The CDR3 sequence: CASSLGQGAFF. CDR3 sequence (DNA): TGTGCCAGCAGTCTAGGACAGGGAGCTTTCTTT. The V gene is TRBV6-6, the J gene TRBJ1-1; TRBD1 agrees at 8 bases. The V gene's germline CDR1 is MNHNY and CDR2 SVGAGI (reference sequence). Germline trimming cut 5 bases from V and 10 bases from J; bases unmatched to any gene: 3. The CDR3 has 11 residues.

The chain links TRBV10-1 to TRBJ1-2, with 8 bases matching TRBD1. With V trimmed by 6 bases and J by 1 base, 10 bases remained unmatched. Germline V gene sequence: CDR1 WNHNN, CDR2 SYGVQD (reference sequence). The CDR3 totals 16 residues. The CDR3 is CASSPSGTGFNYGYTF. The CDR3 nucleotides read TGCGCCAGCAGCCCCTCCGGGACAGGTTTTAACTATGGCTACACCTTC.

The chain recombines TRBV20-1 with TRBJ1-1; TRBD1 matches 7 bases. This CDR3 contains 11 residues. V shed 2 bases and J 10 bases; nucleotides not matched to a gene: 4. Germline V gene sequence: CDR1 DFQATT, CDR2 SNEGSKA (reference sequence). CDR3 nucleotide sequence: TGCAGTGCTAGAACAACAGGGGTAGCTTTCTTT. It encodes CSARTTGVAFF.

This sequence joins TRBV28 and TRBJ1-6; 7 nucleotides match TRBD1. The CDR3 extends over 14 amino acids. J gave up 11 bases and V 6 bases, and 10 bases lay outside the gene matches. Germline loops: CDR1 MDHEN, CDR2 SYDVKM. The CDR3 bases are TGTGCCAGCAGCCTCGGGACAGCGACGGCACCCCTCCACTTT. It yields the protein CASSLGTATAPLHF.

The gene calls are TRBV6-6 and TRBJ1-1; D gene uncertain. This CDR3 is 13 amino acids long. CDR1 is MNHNY and CDR2 is SVGAGI in the germline V gene (reference sequence). Trimming removed 8 bases at V and 6 bases at J, with 16 bases between. The CDR3 region has the DNA TGTGCCAGCGCCCGGAAGGTGGCGGCTGAAGCTTTCTTT. Its translation: CASARKVAAEAFF.

This chain links TRBV12-3 or TRBV12-4 with TRBJ2-2; tentative D call: TRBD1 (6 bases). The CDR3 covers 13 residues. V was shortened by 4 bases and J by 3 bases, with 6 bases between the two germline ends. CDR3 coding DNA: TGTGCCAGCAGTTGGACAGACACCGGGGAGCTGTTTTTT. Translated: CASSWTDTGELFF.

This chain joins TRBV11-2 and TRBJ2-3; no clear D gene. Trimming stripped 3 bases from V and 2 bases from J, with 9 bases between. Per germline, CDR1 SGHAT and CDR2 FQNNGV. CDR3 size: 14 residues. CDR3 region: CASSFRQVTDTQYF. For the CDR3, the DNA is TGTGCCAGCAGCTTCAGGCAGGTCACAGATACGCAGTATTTT. Looking up the rest from reference TRBV11-2 and TRBJ2-3 gives the full variable domain: EAGVAQSPRYKIIEKRQSVAFWCNPISGHATLYWYQQILGQGPKLLIQFQNNGVVDDSQLPKDRFSAERLKGVDSTLKIQPAKLEDSAVYLCASSFRQVTDTQYFGPGTRLTVL.

The rearrangement uses TRBV10-1 and TRBJ1-2; 8 bases are a match to TRBD1. The CDR3 covers 13 residues. Germline V gives CDR1 WNHNN, CDR2 SYGVQD (reference sequence). CDR3 sequence (DNA): TGCCCGAACTGGACAGGGTACCCCCATGGCTACACCTTC. This encodes CPNWTGYPHGYTF.

The CDR3 DNA sequence: TGTGCCAGCTCACCAAGGAGCGACGAAAACACCATATATTTT. Translating gives CASSPRSDENTIYF. The rearrangement joins TRBV18 to TRBJ1-3, with no clear D. CDR1 and CDR2 from the germline V gene are KGHSH and LQKENI. There are 14 residues in the CDR3. V was shortened by 2 bases and J by 6 bases, with 11 bases between the two germline ends.

V and J are TRBV3-1 (or the pseudogene TRBV3-2) and TRBJ1-2, with 7 bases lining up with TRBD1. Germline V lookup: CDR1 LGHDT, CDR2 YNNKEL (reference sequence). Trimming removed 0 bases from V and 3 bases from J; junction bases left unmatched: 7. The CDR3 runs to 16 residues. CDR3 bases: TGTGCCAGCAGCCAAGATTTAGGAGGGGGCTACTATGGCTACACCTTC. Translated: CASSQDLGGGYYGYTF.

This clone appeared a single time. The J gene is TRBJ2-6, the V gene TRBV13; 9 bases match TRBD1. This CDR3 is 16 amino acids long. Trimming at V came to 5 bases and at J to 2 bases, leaving 4 bases not matched to a gene. The germline gives CDR1 PRHDT, CDR2 FYEKMQ (reference sequence). For the CDR3, the DNA is TGTGCCAGCAGCCCCGGGACAGGGACTGGGGCCAACGTCCTGACTTTC. Its translation is CASSPGTGTGANVLTF.

V is TRBV6-5 and J is TRBJ1-2, with a possible D match to TRBD1 (5 bases). CDR3 size: 14 residues. CDR1 is MNHEY, CDR2 SVGAGI, per germline. Trimming shortened V by 4 bases and J by 5 bases, and 14 bases separated the two germline ends. The CDR3 DNA is TGTGCCAGCAGTTTGACAGTTCTCAGTTATGGCTACACCTTC. It is translated as CASSLTVLSYGYTF.

The rearrangement joins TRBV24-1 to TRBJ2-2; D unresolved. Germline V gene data show CDR1 as KGHDR and CDR2 as SFDVKD. The CDR3 is 14 amino acids. The germline V and J ends were trimmed by 9 bases and 1 base, with 11 bases remaining between them. This CDR3 reads CATAGLENTGELFF. Written as DNA, the CDR3 is TGTGCCACCGCCGGCCTAGAGAACACCGGGGAGCTGTTTTTT.

The chain joins TRBV6-1 to TRBJ2-7; D perhaps matches TRBD2 (5 bases). Trimming removed 3 bases at V and 4 bases at J, with 19 bases between. This CDR3 is built from 16 residues. Germline values: CDR1 MNHNS, CDR2 SASEGT. Here the CDR3 DNA reads TGTGCCAGCAGTGAGGGTGCGGGCAGCGACTTATACGAGCAGTACGTC. Amino acid sequence: CASSEGAGSDLYEQYV.

The V call is TRBV5-1, the J call TRBJ1-2; 11 nucleotides line up with TRBD1. V lost 3 bases, J lost 8 bases, and 3 bases stayed unmatched. This CDR3 is 13 amino acids long. In germline, CDR1 is SGHRS, CDR2 YFSETQ. CDR3 residues: CASSYGQGAGYTF. CDR3 DNA: TGCGCCAGCAGCTATGGACAGGGGGCGGGCTACACCTTC. Combining the CDR3 with reference TRBV5-1 and TRBJ1-2 gives the whole variable domain KAGVTQTPRYLIKTRGQQVTLSCSPISGHRSVSWYQQTPGQGLQFLFEYFSETQRNKGNFPGRFSGRQFSNSRSEMNVSTLELGDSALYLCASSYGQGAGYTFGSGTRLTVV.

V is TRBV6-2 or TRBV6-3 and J is TRBJ2-4, with D possibly matching TRBD2 (7 bases). Deletions cut 6 bases from V and 9 bases from J, with 24 bases between. The CDR3 is 16 amino acids. CDR1 and CDR2 (germline): MNHEY, SVGEGT. The CDR3 DNA reads as TGTGCCAGCAGCCCTGAGGGGGGGGGCCGGTTAGGCATTCAGTACTTC. This gives the protein CASSPEGGGRLGIQYF.

This CDR3 is CASSVSAAGTQYF. CDR3 sequence (DNA): TGTGCCAGTAGCGTGTCGGCGGCCGGGACCCAGTACTTC. V usage is TRBV19 and J usage is TRBJ2-5; D unresolved. V dropped 6 bases and J dropped 7 bases, with 15 bases sitting between them. CDR3 length: 13 residues. Germline assignment: CDR1 LNHDA and CDR2 SQIVND (reference sequence).

V is TRBV30 and J is TRBJ2-3, with no clear D. V lost 4 bases, J lost 0 bases, and 5 bases lay in between. This CDR3 contains 12 residues. From germline, CDR1 is GTSNPN and CDR2 SVGIG (reference sequence). Here the CDR3 DNA reads TGTGCCTGGACGTCCAGCACAGATACGCAGTATTTT. Its protein is CAWTSSTDTQYF.

This chain joins TRBV14 and TRBJ2-5; D is possibly TRBD1 (5 bases). V was pared by 2 bases and J by 7 bases, with 8 bases between. Germline V gives CDR1 SGHDN, CDR2 FVKESK. The length of the CDR3 is 12 residues. DNA of the CDR3: TGTGCCAGCAGCCAAAATAGGGGGACCCAGTACTTC. Translating gives CASSQNRGTQYF.

The chain links TRBV4-2 to TRBJ2-1, with D possibly matching TRBD2 (6 bases). The ends were cut back, 1 base at V and 2 bases at J, with 21 bases in the middle. The germline V gene encodes CDR1 LGHNA and CDR2 YNFKEQ. The CDR3 contains 19 residues. Here the CDR3 reads CASSQVWPSVGEAYNEQFF. As DNA, the CDR3 is TGTGCCAGCAGCCAAGTCTGGCCCTCGGTTGGGGAGGCCTACAATGAGCAGTTCTTC.

The chain employs TRBV6-6 and TRBJ1-5; 7 bases align to TRBD1. This CDR3 comprises 16 residues. V shed 2 bases, J shed 4 bases, and the junction held 8 bases outside the gene matches. Germline CDR1 and CDR2: MNHNY and SVGAGI (reference sequence). Written as DNA, the CDR3 is TGTGCCAGCAGTTACCAGACGGGACAGATTAATCAGCCCCAGCATTTT. This encodes CASSYQTGQINQPQHF.

The gene calls are TRBV6-5 and TRBJ2-5; 12 nucleotides align to TRBD1. The CDR3 spans 15 residues. CDR1 MNHEY and CDR2 SVGAGI come from the germline V gene. The V segment lost 8 bases and the J segment 5 bases; nucleotides outside the gene matches: 9. The CDR3 reads CASSAGTGGRETQYF. CDR3 coding DNA: TGTGCCAGCTCTGCCGGGACAGGGGGCCGCGAGACCCAGTACTTC.